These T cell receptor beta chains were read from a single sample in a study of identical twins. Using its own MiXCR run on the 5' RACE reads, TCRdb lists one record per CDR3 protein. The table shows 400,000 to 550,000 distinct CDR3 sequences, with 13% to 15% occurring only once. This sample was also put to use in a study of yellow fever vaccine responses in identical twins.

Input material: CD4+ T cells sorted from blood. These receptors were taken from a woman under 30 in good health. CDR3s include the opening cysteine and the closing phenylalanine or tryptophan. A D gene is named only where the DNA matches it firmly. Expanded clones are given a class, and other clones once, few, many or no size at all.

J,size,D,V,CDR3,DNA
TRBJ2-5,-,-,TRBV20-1,CSARFPPPAEAQYF,TGCAGTGCTAGATTCCCCCCCCCCGCGGAGGCCCAGTACTTC
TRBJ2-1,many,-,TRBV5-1,CASSLVGALYNEQFF,TGCGCCAGCAGCTTGGTCGGGGCTCTCTACAATGAGCAGTTCTTC
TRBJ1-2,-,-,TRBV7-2,CASSLASDANYGYTF,TGTGCCAGCAGCTTAGCATCGGACGCTAACTATGGCTACACCTTC
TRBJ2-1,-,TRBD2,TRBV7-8,CASSLGAGGGNEQFF,TGTGCCAGCAGCTTAGGAGCGGGAGGTGGCAATGAGCAGTTCTTC
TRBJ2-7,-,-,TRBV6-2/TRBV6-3,CASSRLTGEASYEQYF,TGTGCCAGCAGCAGACTTACAGGGGAGGCCTCCTACGAGCAGTACTTC
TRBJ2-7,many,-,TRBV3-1,CASSQVGYEQYF,TGTGCCAGCAGCCAAGTTGGCTACGAGCAGTACTTC
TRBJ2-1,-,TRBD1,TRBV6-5,CASSYAGSLGQGSAQFF,TGTGCCAGCAGTTACGCCGGTTCATTAGGACAGGGGTCGGCGCAGTTCTTC
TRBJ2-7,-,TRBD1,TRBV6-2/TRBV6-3,CASSYGKDRGKSSYEQYF,TGTGCCAGCAGTTACGGAAAGGACAGGGGGAAAAGCTCCTACGAGCAGTACTTC
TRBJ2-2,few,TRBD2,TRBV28,CASSLWTSGNTGELFF,TGTGCCAGCAGTCTATGGACTAGCGGTAACACCGGGGAGCTGTTTTTT
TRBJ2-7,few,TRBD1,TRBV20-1,CSARATGDPYEQYF,TGCAGTGCTAGAGCCACAGGGGATCCCTACGAGCAGTACTTC
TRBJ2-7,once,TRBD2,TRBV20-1,CSARDYRTSGYEQYF,TGCAGTGCTAGAGATTACCGGACTAGCGGCTACGAGCAGTACTTC
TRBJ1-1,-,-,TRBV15,CATSRDGGRGTEAFF,TGTGCCACCAGCAGAGACGGCGGGAGGGGCACTGAAGCTTTCTTT
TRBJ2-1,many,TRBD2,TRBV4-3,CASSQEAGGASGRFSEQFF,TGCGCCAGCAGCCAAGAAGCGGGAGGGGCTAGCGGGAGATTTAGTGAGCAGTTCTTC
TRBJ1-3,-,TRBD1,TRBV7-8,CASSLLYPQTRTGENTIYF,TGTGCCAGCAGCTTATTATACCCCCAAACAAGGACAGGGGAAAACACCATATATTTT
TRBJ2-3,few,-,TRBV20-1,CSDTGAGDTQYF,TGCAGTGATACGGGGGCCGGAGATACGCAGTATTTT
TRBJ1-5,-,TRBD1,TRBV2,CASSGGDSAIEPQHF,TGTGCCAGCAGTGGAGGGGACAGTGCTATTGAGCCCCAGCATTTT
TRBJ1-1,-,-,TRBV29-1,CSVVKALNTEAFF,TGCAGCGTTGTCAAGGCTTTGAACACTGAAGCTTTCTTT
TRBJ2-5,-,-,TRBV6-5,CASSSLAMRQETQYF,TGTGCCAGCAGTTCATTGGCCATGCGACAAGAGACCCAGTACTTC
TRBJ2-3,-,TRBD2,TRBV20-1,CSARKREGTDTQYF,TGCAGTGCTAGAAAGCGGGAGGGCACAGATACGCAGTATTTT
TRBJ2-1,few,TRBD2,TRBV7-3,CASSPGLAGGLRRSSYNEQFF,TGTGCCAGCAGCCCCGGACTAGCGGGGGGCCTTCGTCGGAGCTCCTACAATGAGCAGTTCTTC
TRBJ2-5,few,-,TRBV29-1,CSVAVRQETQYF,TGCAGCGTTGCAGTGCGGCAAGAGACCCAGTACTTC
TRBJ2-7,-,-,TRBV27,CASSLGGSRSEQYF,TGTGCCAGCAGTTTAGGAGGGTCCCGATCCGAGCAGTACTTC
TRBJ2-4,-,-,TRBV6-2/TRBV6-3,CASSYSQTSLAKNIQYF,TGTGCCAGCAGTTACAGCCAGACCTCCCTGGCCAAAAACATTCAGTACTTC
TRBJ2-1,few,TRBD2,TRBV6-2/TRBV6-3,CASTDGRWSEQFF,TGTGCCAGCACGGACGGGAGGTGGAGTGAGCAGTTCTTC
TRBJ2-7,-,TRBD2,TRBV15,CATSRGGGGSGARHEQYF,TGTGCCACCAGCAGAGGGGGAGGAGGGAGCGGGGCCCGGCACGAGCAGTACTTC
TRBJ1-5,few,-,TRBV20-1,CSANPPGRRQPQHF,TGCAGTGCGAATCCACCCGGCAGGCGACAGCCCCAGCATTTT
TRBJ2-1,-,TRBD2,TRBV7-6,CASSLAVTSGMAGYNEQFF,TGTGCCAGCAGCTTAGCAGTGACTAGCGGGATGGCGGGGTACAATGAGCAGTTCTTC
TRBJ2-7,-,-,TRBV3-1,CASSQKELTYEQYF,TGTGCCAGCAGCCAAAAGGAACTAACCTACGAGCAGTACTTC
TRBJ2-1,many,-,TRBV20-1,CSARDPRGNEQFF,TGCAGTGCTAGAGACCCTAGGGGAAATGAGCAGTTCTTC
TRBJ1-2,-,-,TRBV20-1,CSAHRPGGAKGYTF,TGCAGTGCACACAGACCTGGGGGCGCGAAGGGCTACACCTTC
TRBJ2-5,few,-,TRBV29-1,CSAGHIPGETQYF,TGCAGCGCCGGACATATCCCGGGAGAGACCCAGTACTTC
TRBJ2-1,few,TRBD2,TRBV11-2,CASSPHPSGSIYEQFF,TGTGCCAGCAGCCCACACCCTAGCGGGAGTATCTATGAGCAGTTCTTC
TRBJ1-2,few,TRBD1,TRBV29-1,CSVTMGQGDGYTF,TGCAGCGTAACAATGGGCCAGGGGGATGGCTACACCTTC
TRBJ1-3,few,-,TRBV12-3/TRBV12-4,CASTPRAASGNTIYF,TGTGCCAGCACCCCCCGGGCAGCTTCTGGAAACACCATATATTTT
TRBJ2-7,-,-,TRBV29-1,CSVDADSYEQYF,TGCAGCGTTGATGCGGATTCCTACGAGCAGTACTTC
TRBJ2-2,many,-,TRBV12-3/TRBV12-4,CASSLTPTNTGELFF,TGTGCCAGCAGCTTGACCCCTACGAACACCGGGGAGCTGTTTTTT
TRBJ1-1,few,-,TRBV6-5,CASSPRRGGAFF,TGTGCCAGCAGTCCGCGGAGGGGGGGAGCTTTCTTT
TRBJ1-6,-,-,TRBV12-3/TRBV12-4,CASRSSNYNSPLHF,TGTGCCAGCAGGTCGTCGAACTATAATTCACCCCTCCACTTT
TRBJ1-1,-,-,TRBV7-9,CASSLVPGRTEAFF,TGTGCCAGCAGCTTAGTCCCAGGGCGGACTGAAGCTTTCTTT
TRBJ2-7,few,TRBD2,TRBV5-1,CASSLLSAGGFEQYF,TGCGCCAGCAGCCTCCTTTCGGCGGGAGGGTTCGAGCAGTACTTC
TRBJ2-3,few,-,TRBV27,CASSLTLTDNTDTQYF,TGTGCCAGCAGTTTAACCCTAACAGACAACACAGATACGCAGTATTTT